This T cell receptor (beta chain) emerged from a study of blood T cell repertoires in COVID-19 (dated by TCRdb to 2019 to 2021). As for the study more broadly: Collaborator samples came from the United States, Italy and Spain and covered acute and convalescent phases of COVID-19. The material from the prospective study consisted of cDNA or gDNA derived from T cells, B-cell-depleted T cells, or PBMCs. Deeply sampled blood TCRbeta repertoires from subjects exposed to, actively infected with, or recovered from COVID-19 were included in the dataset. A freely available public database, intended as a resource for researchers studying the immune response to SARS-CoV-2, is where the repertoires were released. The samples were drawn from two sources: the first 160 participants of the ongoing ImmuneRACE study, and 1,254 subjects contributed by 6 global collaborators. Nearly every sample came with metadata listing a de-identified subject ID, COVID-19 status, age in years and sex. Where available, HLA class I and class II types were taken from metadata supplied by the sample provider and were not determined by assay-based typing. On the study overall, not on this receptor specifically: Clinical and demographic metadata were provided uncurated, with the amount varying by source and participant.

The immunoSEQ Assay, a bias-controlled multiplex PCR, was used to amplify TCRbeta CDR3 regions from genomic DNA. The authors' analysis ran thus. Nucleated cell counts per sample were estimated from amplification of reference gene primers within the assay. Sequence reads were collapsed and filtered to measure the absolute abundance of every unique TCRbeta CDR3 rearrangement. For each sample, productive Simpson clonality was calculated as the square root of Simpson's diversity index over productive rearrangements. The table comes from immuneACCESS by way of TCRdb, which keeps in-frame sequences with V and J called. Part of the clones is missing from these tables; in studies checked, under half for an unresolved V gene and the rest for unknown reasons. D and trimming come from the DNA, and the V and J calls and clone size come from that table. The sample table holds 55,000 to 75,000 clones, of which 60% to 85% were seen once. The ten largest clones capture around 23% of the sample.

Taken from the germline V gene, the CDR1 and CDR2 loops are KGHDR and SFDVKD. The CDR3, from cysteine to phenylalanine, totals 13 residues. Just the 39-base CDR3 DNA is kept, in frame starting at base 1. The junction carries 16 bases between V and J, which are trimmed by 4 bases and 10 bases respectively. This clone showed up just once. Its antigen remains undetermined. It has no much larger one-base neighbor in the sample; base qualities were not kept. Collaborating institutions collected whole blood in K2EDTA tubes following their own protocols. For TCRbeta analysis, collaborators shipped samples in one of three forms: frozen whole blood, isolated PBMCs, or DNA extracted from either of those sample types.

Rearrangement joined TRBV24-1 to TRBJ2-7; the D gene is perhaps TRBD1, on 6 matching bases. Specimen: peripheral blood. This receptor was obtained from a human donor in a cohort sampled during active COVID-19. The bases are TGTGCCACCAGTGACCTAGACAGGTCCCCCCAGTACTTC. Translated, it reads CATSDLDRSPQYF.